One and the same sample provided the 32 T cell receptor beta chains below, sequenced in a study of blood T cell repertoires in COVID-19. The method was immunoSEQ multiplex PCR; TCRdb's version includes in-frame clones alone and lacks a portion of them. The repertoire holds 180,000 or so clones, approximately 86% seen once, with roughly 8.2% in the top ten. The sequenced material came from peripheral blood. These receptors came from a man aged 55-75 years with acute or convalescent COVID-19.

About this clone itself: This could be a read error, since a much larger clone is one nucleotide away. The sample has other DNA sequences that encode this CDR3 too. The chain links TRBV3-1 (or the pseudogene TRBV3-2) to TRBJ1-2; TRBD1 aligns across 7 bases. This CDR3 is built from 13 residues. Per the germline V gene, CDR1 is LGHDT and CDR2 is YNNKEL (reference sequence). The J segment lost 3 bases and the V segment lost 4 bases, leaving 2 bases of the junction unmatched. As DNA, the CDR3 is TGTGCCAGCAGCCCCCAGGGGGACTATGGCTACACCTTC. Encoded protein: CASSPQGDYGYTF.

The J gene is TRBJ1-5, the V gene TRBV6-5; the match to TRBD1 covers 9 bases. The CDR3 has 14 amino acids. The ends lost 8 bases at V and 7 bases at J; junction bases unmatched: 9. Germline values: CDR1 MNHEY, CDR2 SVGAGI. The CDR3 sequence is CASRITGGGQPQHF. The CDR3 nucleotides are TGTGCCAGCCGAATCACAGGGGGCGGACAGCCCCAGCATTTT.

A single count supports this clone. The chain recombines TRBV30 with TRBJ1-1; weak D call: TRBD1 (5 bases). Germline values: CDR1 GTSNPN, CDR2 SVGIG (reference sequence). This CDR3 is built from 13 residues. Trimming stripped 2 bases from V and 1 base from J, with 8 bases between. The CDR3 loop is CAWSSGKNTEAFF. The CDR3 DNA follows: TGTGCCTGGAGTTCAGGGAAGAACACTGAAGCTTTCTTT.

The chain couples TRBV19 to TRBJ1-1; maybe TRBD1 (6 bases). The germline V gene encodes CDR1 LNHDA and CDR2 SQIVND (reference sequence). This CDR3 has 16 residues. Trimming took off 1 base at V and 1 base at J, with 13 bases between the two ends. CDR3 sequence (DNA): TGTGCCAGTAGTATAGGGCCGCAGGGGAGGAACACTGAAGCTTTCTTT. As protein: CASSIGPQGRNTEAFF. Full variable domain (rest looked up from reference TRBV19 and TRBJ1-1): DGGITQSPKYLFRKEGQNVTLSCEQNLNHDAMYWYRQDPGQGLRLIYYSQIVNDFQKGDIAEGYSVSREKKESFPLTVTSAQKNPTAFYLCASSIGPQGRNTEAFFGQGTRLTVV.

This clone was observed a few times. This chain joins TRBV7-9 and TRBJ2-2; tentative D call: TRBD1 (5 bases). V lost 5 bases and J lost 5, with 18 bases in between. Looked up from germline, CDR1 is SEHNR and CDR2 is FQNEAQ (reference sequence). The CDR3 runs to 16 residues. CDR3 loop: CASSDVTGFGTGELFF. The CDR3 nucleotides read TGTGCCAGCAGCGACGTTACAGGTTTTGGGACCGGGGAGCTGTTTTTT.

The chain employs TRBV29-1 and TRBJ1-4, with D unclear. The CDR3 sequence is 13 residues long. Between the trimmed V and J ends, which lost 4 bases and 4 bases, there was a span of 10 bases. From germline, CDR1 is SQVTM and CDR2 ANQGSEA. CDR3 region: CSVGGSLNEKLFF. The DNA of the CDR3 is TGCAGCGTTGGAGGGTCGCTTAATGAAAAACTGTTTTTT.

This clone was seen just once. The J gene is TRBJ1-5, the V gene TRBV6-1; D is perhaps TRBD1 (6 bases). The V end was cut by 3 bases, the J end by 0 bases, with 15 bases between. This CDR3 is built from 17 residues. CDR1 and CDR2 (germline): MNHNS, SASEGT. In nucleotides, the CDR3 is TGTGCCAGCAGTGACGCCGGACAGACGTATAGCAATCAGCCCCAGCATTTT. Translation: CASSDAGQTYSNQPQHF.

The V gene is TRBV11-1, the J gene TRBJ2-1; possible D gene TRBD2, 5 bases. Germline CDR1 is SGHAT and CDR2 is FQDESV (reference sequence). The CDR3 runs 15 residues. V was clipped by 6 bases and J by 1 base, with 13 bases between them. CDR3 coding DNA: TGTGCCAGCAGTAAGGACTTTTTATCCTACAATGAGCAGTTCTTC. As protein: CASSKDFLSYNEQFF.

This clone was seen just once. V usage is TRBV5-1 and J usage is TRBJ2-2; 9 bases are shared with TRBD1. Germline loops: CDR1 SGHRS, CDR2 YFSETQ. The CDR3 is 14 amino acids. J gave up 5 bases and V 3 bases, and 2 bases lay outside the gene matches. DNA of the CDR3: TGCGCCAGCAGCTGGACAGGGGAAACCGGGGAGCTGTTTTTT. Its translation is CASSWTGETGELFF.

This clone was seen a handful of times. V is TRBV5-1 and J is TRBJ2-5; 8 nucleotides agree with TRBD1. Unmatched junction bases numbered 2, after V lost 3 bases and J lost 4 bases. The CDR3 is made up of 13 amino acids. Per germline, CDR1 SGHRS and CDR2 YFSETQ. Written as DNA, the CDR3 is TGCGCCAGCAGCTGGGGGACAGGAGAGACCCAGTACTTC. Protein sequence: CASSWGTGETQYF.

This clone was seen once. The chain employs TRBV3-1 (or the pseudogene TRBV3-2) and TRBJ1-3; D gene unclear. The CDR3 contains 16 residues. Germline-derived CDR1 and CDR2 are LGHDT and YNNKEL (reference sequence). V lost 1 base, J lost 4 bases, and 14 bases lay in between. The CDR3 nucleotides read TGTGCCAGCAGCCAAGGGTGGCCAGGAACAGGAAACACCATATATTTT. Amino acids: CASSQGWPGTGNTIYF.

This chain's CDR3 is CASSVGFPADSPLHF. In DNA form, the CDR3 reads TGTGCCAGCAGCGTAGGGTTCCCTGCGGATTCACCCCTCCACTTT. The rearrangement uses TRBV9 and TRBJ1-6; D is unclear. The CDR3 loop spans 15 amino acids. V lost 0 bases, J lost 8 bases, and 12 bases lay in between. Germline CDR1 and CDR2: SGDLS and YYNGEE.

The CDR3 sequence is CSVGTSGRAGTGELFF. CDR3 nucleotides: TGCAGCGTCGGGACTAGCGGGAGGGCCGGAACCGGGGAGCTGTTTTTT. The V gene is TRBV29-1, the J gene TRBJ2-2; 16 bases are a match to TRBD2. Unmatched junction bases numbered 6, after V lost 6 bases and J lost 5 bases. CDR3 length: 16 amino acids. CDR1 and CDR2 (germline): SQVTM, ANQGSEA.

The rearrangement uses TRBV10-3 and TRBJ2-1; 14 bases are shared with TRBD2. Trimming took 6 bases from V and 5 from J; bases not matched to a gene: 3. CDR3 length: 15 residues. Germline V lookup: CDR1 ENHRY, CDR2 SYGVKD. CDR3 protein: CAIRRGLAGDNEQFF. CDR3 coding DNA: TGTGCCATCAGGCGGGGACTAGCGGGAGACAATGAGCAGTTCTTC.

The rearrangement uses TRBV6-4 and TRBJ1-2, with TRBD1 identical over 8 bases. V gave up 6 bases and J gave up 8 bases; unmatched junction bases: 8. Germline CDR1 is MRHNA and CDR2 is SNTAGT. This CDR3 has 13 amino acids. The CDR3 nucleotides read TGTGCCAGCAGCCGCGGACAGGGTGGGGGCTACACCTTC. Its protein is CASSRGQGGGYTF.

The rearrangement uses TRBV11-2 and TRBJ2-7; 12 nucleotides align to TRBD1. The CDR3 runs 16 residues. Germline V lookup: CDR1 SGHAT, CDR2 FQNNGV. V was pared by 0 bases and J by 3 bases, with 3 bases of the junction left unmatched. The CDR3 loop is CASSLDGTGGSYEQYF. CDR3 DNA: TGTGCCAGCAGCTTAGACGGGACAGGGGGCAGCTACGAGCAGTACTTC.

This chain connects TRBV7-2 to TRBJ2-7; TRBD2 aligns across 10 bases. This CDR3 region has 17 residues. Germline assignment: CDR1 SGHTA and CDR2 FQGNSA. V lost 5 bases, J lost 3 bases, and 13 bases stayed unmatched. This CDR3 is CASSRTSGNNPYYEQYF. In nucleotides, the CDR3 is TGTGCCAGCAGCCGTACTAGCGGGAATAATCCTTACTACGAGCAGTACTTC.

The chain joins TRBV5-1 to TRBJ1-3; TRBD1 is a possible D gene (5 bases). This CDR3 comprises 16 residues. From germline, CDR1 is SGHRS and CDR2 YFSETQ. V lost 5 bases and J 4 bases, leaving 19 bases between the germline ends. This CDR3 reads CASRGGNSHLGNTIYF. CDR3 nucleotides: TGCGCCAGCAGGGGGGGAAACTCTCACTTAGGAAACACCATATATTTT.

About this clone itself: Other DNA sequences of this sample code for an identical CDR3. This sequence joins TRBV18 and TRBJ1-4; D is ambiguous. The germline CDR1 and CDR2 sequences are KGHSH and LQKENI. V lost 3 bases, J lost 0 bases, and 5 bases lay in between. This CDR3 comprises 14 residues. The CDR3 here is CASSPRATNEKLFF. Written as DNA, the CDR3 is TGTGCCAGCTCACCGAGGGCAACTAATGAAAAACTGTTTTTT.

The rearrangement joins TRBV14 to TRBJ2-7, with 11 nucleotides matching TRBD2. Germline V gene sequence: CDR1 SGHDN, CDR2 FVKESK. V shed 4 bases, J shed 0 bases, and the junction held 5 bases outside the gene matches. The CDR3 sequence is 16 residues long. Here the CDR3 reads CASSPRLAGFSYEQYF. Here the CDR3 DNA reads TGTGCCAGCAGCCCGAGACTAGCGGGGTTCTCCTACGAGCAGTACTTC.

The genes are TRBV6-6 and TRBJ1-2; 7 bases line up with TRBD1. The CDR3 extends over 14 amino acids. J lost 8 bases, V lost 7 bases, and 13 bases had no gene match. Germline V gene sequence: CDR1 MNHNY, CDR2 SVGAGI (reference sequence). The DNA for the CDR3 is TGTGCCAGCACCTATCTCCGAGGGGGCCAGGGCTACACCTTC. This sequence encodes CASTYLRGGQGYTF.

The chain is built from TRBV11-2 and TRBJ1-2; D is possibly TRBD1 (5 bases). V lost 5 bases to trimming and J lost 8 bases, with 15 bases between them. The CDR3 extends over 13 amino acids. Germline assignment: CDR1 SGHAT and CDR2 FQNNGV. The DNA of the CDR3 is TGTGCCAGCAGCCTCACGTCGGGGGGAGGCTACACCTTC. Amino acid sequence: CASSLTSGGGYTF.

This chain connects TRBV7-9 to TRBJ1-1; the D gene is possibly TRBD1 (6 bases). CDR1 is SEHNR, CDR2 FQNEAQ, per germline (reference sequence). The CDR3 is 12 residues long. The V gene lost 8 bases and the J gene lost 4 bases, with 11 bases spanning the gap. As DNA, the CDR3 is TGTGCCAGCTGCAGGGGAGGCACTGAAGCTTTCTTT. Protein sequence: CASCRGGTEAFF. The full variable domain, rest sourced from reference TRBV7-9 and TRBJ1-1, is DTGVSQNPRHKITKRGQNVTFRCDPISEHNRLYWYRQTLGQGPEFLTYFQNEAQLEKSRLLSDRFSAERPKGSFSTLEIQRTEQGDSAMYLCASCRGGTEAFFGQGTRLTVV.

This chain joins TRBV2 and TRBJ2-1; TRBD1 matches 8 bases. Per germline, CDR1 SNHLY and CDR2 FYNNEI. V was pared by 7 bases and J by 9 bases, with 8 bases of the junction left unmatched. This CDR3 has 13 amino acids. This chain's CDR3 is CASNLRQGFEQFF. Written as DNA, the CDR3 is TGTGCCAGCAACCTCCGACAGGGGTTTGAGCAGTTCTTC.

The chain has TRBV28 and TRBJ2-1; D is possibly TRBD2 (6 bases). CDR1 and CDR2 from the germline V gene are MDHEN and SYDVKM. The V end was cut by 10 bases, the J end by 3 bases, with 16 bases between. This CDR3 has 14 residues. The CDR3 DNA reads as TGTGCCACCAACTCCGCGGGGAACTACAATGAGCAGTTCTTC. Residues: CATNSAGNYNEQFF.

The chain has TRBV2 and TRBJ2-5; TRBD2 agrees at 12 bases. This CDR3 is built from 16 residues. Per germline, CDR1 SNHLY and CDR2 FYNNEI. Losses at the gene ends were 5 bases for V and 4 bases for J; bases not matched to a gene: 8. This CDR3 reads CASSLIPGLAGETQYF. For the CDR3, the DNA is TGTGCCAGCAGTCTAATACCGGGACTAGCGGGAGAGACCCAGTACTTC.

The genes are TRBV18 and TRBJ1-3, with unresolved D. Germline assignment: CDR1 KGHSH and CDR2 LQKENI. The length of the CDR3 is 15 residues. V lost 8 bases and J lost 0, with 14 bases in between. The CDR3 nucleotides are TGTGCCAGCACGAAGACTGCAAACTCTGGAAACACCATATATTTT. This encodes CASTKTANSGNTIYF.

The CDR3 region has the DNA TGCGCCAGCAGCTTGCAAGATACGCAGTATTTT. As protein: CASSLQDTQYF. The V gene is TRBV5-1, the J gene TRBJ2-3; D gene unclear. Trimming pared 1 base from V and 5 bases from J, leaving 2 bases between. CDR1 is SGHRS, CDR2 YFSETQ, per germline. This CDR3 contains 11 residues.

This rearrangement joins TRBV5-1 to TRBJ1-1; the D is unclear. CDR1 and CDR2 from the germline V gene are SGHRS and YFSETQ. The CDR3 extends over 14 amino acids. The V gene lost 2 bases and the J gene lost 1 base, with 9 bases spanning the gap. CDR3 sequence: CASSFTAPNTEAFF. The CDR3 coding sequence is TGCGCCAGCAGCTTTACAGCCCCGAACACTGAAGCTTTCTTT.

This rearrangement joins TRBV5-1 to TRBJ1-1; TRBD1 might be the D (6 bases). Germline values: CDR1 SGHRS, CDR2 YFSETQ. V lost 6 bases and J lost 1, with 10 bases in between. The CDR3 covers 13 residues. CDR3 loop: CASNPGQNTEAFF. DNA for the CDR3: TGCGCCAGCAACCCGGGACAGAACACTGAAGCTTTCTTT.

This clone has only one observation. The chain carries TRBV5-4 and TRBJ1-6; D may be TRBD1 (6 bases). The germline CDR1 and CDR2 sequences are SGHNT and YYREEE (reference sequence). Deletions cut 4 bases from V and 7 bases from J, with 12 bases between. This CDR3 region has 14 residues. This CDR3 reads CASSTGQLNSPLHF. The DNA of the CDR3 is TGTGCCAGCAGCACCGGACAGCTGAATTCACCCCTCCACTTT.

V and J are TRBV28 and TRBJ1-6; 9 nucleotides align to TRBD1. J lost 3 bases, V lost 5 bases, and 20 bases had no gene match. This CDR3 is built from 21 residues. Germline CDR1 and CDR2: MDHEN and SYDVKM. CDR3 residues: CASSARDRAWPPEYYNSPLHF. CDR3 in DNA: TGTGCCAGCAGTGCACGGGACAGGGCATGGCCTCCCGAATACTATAATTCACCCCTCCACTTT.